This T cell receptor beta chain was profiled in a study of T cells after yellow fever vaccination. Notes on this clonotype: No antigen is known for it.

Study outcomes and limitations: The CD4 and CD8 compartments had a small share of their clonotypes in common.

TCRdb analysed the 5' RACE reads with MiXCR anew, one entry per CDR3 protein. Of some 350,000 distinct CDR3 sequences in the sample, around a tenth are singletons; the top ten hold more than 15%. Germline CDR1 and CDR2: KGHSH and LQKENI. V dropped 8 bases and J dropped 3 bases, with 10 bases sitting between them. The CDR3 is made up of 12 amino acids. The V and J genes are TRBV18 and TRBJ1-1; perhaps TRBD1 as D (5 bases). This receptor was obtained from a man between 18 and 29 years old who received the YFV17D yellow fever vaccine. The sample was PBMCs, taken on the day of the first yellow fever vaccination. For the CDR3, the DNA is TGTGCCAGCAATAAAGGGGACACTGAAGCTTTCTTT. This codes for CASNKGDTEAFF.